What follows are 9 T cell receptor beta chains derived from one specimen sequenced in a study of blood T cells in healthy people across ages. The second PCR ran roughly 6 to 11 cycles with a sample-barcoded 5' primer and J-beta primers. TCRdb reprocessed the 5' RACE reads via MiXCR and lists one record per CDR3 protein. The profile shows 1.5 million to 2 million distinct CDR3 sequences, approximately 50% of them singletons. Sequenced sample: blood. These receptors were collected from a woman between 40 and 55 years old in good health.

The chain carries TRBV5-5 and TRBJ2-7, with D possibly called TRBD1 or TRBD2 (5 bases each). Deletions cut 4 bases from V and 7 bases from J, with 24 bases between. CDR1 and CDR2 (germline): SGHKS, YYEKEE (reference sequence). The CDR3 contains 16 residues. The CDR3 is CASSEGPAELYREQYF. The CDR3 DNA follows: TGTGCCAGCAGCGAGGGACCGGCCGAACTTTACAGAGAGCAGTACTTC.

V usage is TRBV25-1 and J usage is TRBJ2-5; D not certain. Trimming pared 2 bases from V and 5 bases from J, leaving 12 bases between. The CDR3 spans 14 residues. CDR1 MGHDK and CDR2 SYGVNS come from the germline V gene. This CDR3 reads CASSEIAGLETQYF. For the CDR3, the DNA is TGTGCCAGCAGTGAAATTGCTGGATTGGAGACCCAGTACTTC.

This clonotype has more than one count but fewer than ten. The chain recombines TRBV29-1 with TRBJ1-2, with D tentatively TRBD1 (6 bases). This CDR3 contains 14 residues. The V gene's germline CDR1 is SQVTM and CDR2 ANQGSEA. Trimming pared 4 bases from V and 8 bases from J, leaving 20 bases between. The CDR3: CSVVGGSGAGGYTF. CDR3 nucleotide sequence: TGCAGCGTTGTCGGGGGATCGGGGGCTGGCGGCTACACCTTC.

This chain uses TRBV4-1 with TRBJ2-5; D gene unclear. CDR1 is MGHRA and CDR2 is YSYEKL in the germline V gene. Deletions cut 4 bases from V and 6 bases from J, with 15 bases between. This CDR3 contains 14 residues. The CDR3 coding sequence is TGCGCCAGCAGCCCGCCGGCAGGTGGCAAGACCCAGTACTTC. Translated, it gives CASSPPAGGKTQYF.

This clonotype has only a few counts. J is TRBJ1-4 and V is TRBV20-1, with TRBD1 as a possible D gene (5 bases). CDR1 and CDR2 from the germline V gene are DFQATT and SNEGSKA (reference sequence). V dropped 7 bases and J dropped 14 bases, with 20 bases sitting between them. This CDR3 comprises 12 residues. CDR3 sequence reads: CSVQGPGPILFF. As DNA, the CDR3 is TGCAGTGTCCAAGGCCCGGGACCGATTCTGTTTTTT.

The V and J genes are TRBV5-1 and TRBJ1-6; D remains ambiguous. The V end lost 4 bases, the J end lost 8 bases, and 16 bases lay between the germline ends. Per germline, CDR1 SGHRS and CDR2 YFSETQ. The CDR3 runs 15 residues. The CDR3 DNA sequence: TGCGCCAGCAGCGGCGGGAGATCCGGGGATTCACCCCTCCACTTT. Protein product: CASSGGRSGDSPLHF.

This clonotype was observed at least ten times. The rearrangement joins TRBV9 to TRBJ2-1, with TRBD2 identical over 8 bases. Germline values: CDR1 SGDLS, CDR2 YYNGEE. V shed 0 bases, J shed 4 bases, and the junction held 9 bases outside the gene matches. CDR3 length equals 17 residues. CDR3 region: CASSVASAGGPYNEQFF. The CDR3 bases are TGTGCCAGCAGCGTAGCTTCGGCGGGAGGACCGTACAATGAGCAGTTCTTC.

Only one count was recorded for this clonotype. This chain uses TRBV12-3 or TRBV12-4 with TRBJ2-5; possibly TRBD2 for D (5 bases). The length of the CDR3 is 16 residues. Trimming removed 5 bases at V and 5 bases at J, with 21 bases between. CDR3 region: CASSPSRTDRRETQYF. Written as DNA, the CDR3 is TGTGCCAGCAGTCCCTCCCGGACTGATAGAAGGGAGACCCAGTACTTC.

The chain recombines TRBV6-1 with TRBJ2-7; 7 bases line up with TRBD2. The J segment lost 2 bases and the V segment lost 8 bases, leaving 6 bases of the junction unmatched. The CDR3 is 13 residues long. From germline, CDR1 is MNHNS and CDR2 SASEGT. CDR3 protein: CASDEGLTYEQYF. The CDR3 DNA reads as TGTGCCAGCGACGAGGGACTAACCTACGAGCAGTACTTC.